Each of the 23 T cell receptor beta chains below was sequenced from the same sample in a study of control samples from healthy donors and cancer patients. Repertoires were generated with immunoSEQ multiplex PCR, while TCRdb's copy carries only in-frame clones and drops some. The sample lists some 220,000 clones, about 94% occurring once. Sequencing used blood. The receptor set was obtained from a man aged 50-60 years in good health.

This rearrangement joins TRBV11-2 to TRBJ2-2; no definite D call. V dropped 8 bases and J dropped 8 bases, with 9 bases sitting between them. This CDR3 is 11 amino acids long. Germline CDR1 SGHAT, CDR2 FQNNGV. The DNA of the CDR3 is TGTGCCAGCGCTCTCCTGGGGGAGCTGTTTTTT. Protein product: CASALLGELFF.

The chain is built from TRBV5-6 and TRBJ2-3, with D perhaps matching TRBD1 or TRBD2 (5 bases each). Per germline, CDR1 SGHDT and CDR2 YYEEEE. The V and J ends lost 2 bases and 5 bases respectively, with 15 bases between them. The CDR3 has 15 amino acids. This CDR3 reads CASSLWGRGVDTQYF. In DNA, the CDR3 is TGTGCCAGCAGCTTATGGGGCCGGGGTGTAGATACGCAGTATTTT.

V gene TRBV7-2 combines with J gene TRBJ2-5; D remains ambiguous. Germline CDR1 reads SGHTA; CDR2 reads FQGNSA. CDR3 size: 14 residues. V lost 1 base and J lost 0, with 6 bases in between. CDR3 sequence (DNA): TGTGCCAGCAGCTTAGGCGTGTACCAAGAGACCCAGTACTTC. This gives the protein CASSLGVYQETQYF. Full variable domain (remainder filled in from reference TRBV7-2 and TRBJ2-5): GAGVSQSPSNKVTEKGKDVELRCDPISGHTALYWYRQSLGQGLEFLIYFQGNSAPDKSGLPSDRFSAERTGGSVSTLTIQRTQQEDSAVYLCASSLGVYQETQYFGPGTRLLVL.

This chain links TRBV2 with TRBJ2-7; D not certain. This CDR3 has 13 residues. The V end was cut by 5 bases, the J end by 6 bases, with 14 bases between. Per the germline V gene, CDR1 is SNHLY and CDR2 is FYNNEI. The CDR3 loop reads CASSPPFLGEQYV. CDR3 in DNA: TGTGCCAGCAGTCCCCCGTTCTTGGGCGAGCAGTACGTC.

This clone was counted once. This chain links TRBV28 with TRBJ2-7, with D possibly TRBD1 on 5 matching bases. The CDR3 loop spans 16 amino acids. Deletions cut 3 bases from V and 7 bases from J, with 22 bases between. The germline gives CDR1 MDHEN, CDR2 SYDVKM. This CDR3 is CASSFIRGSSFREQYF. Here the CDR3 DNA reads TGTGCCAGCAGTTTTATAAGGGGCAGCTCCTTTAGAGAGCAGTACTTC.

The CDR3 spells CASSSLGGETQYF. The CDR3 nucleotides are TGTGCCAGCAGCTCCCTCGGAGGGGAGACCCAGTACTTC. The chain uses TRBV11-3 and TRBJ2-5, with D tentatively TRBD2 (6 bases). Trimming stripped 4 bases from V and 5 bases from J, with 11 bases between. Germline lookup yields CDR1 SGHNT and CDR2 YENEEA. The CDR3 loop spans 13 amino acids.

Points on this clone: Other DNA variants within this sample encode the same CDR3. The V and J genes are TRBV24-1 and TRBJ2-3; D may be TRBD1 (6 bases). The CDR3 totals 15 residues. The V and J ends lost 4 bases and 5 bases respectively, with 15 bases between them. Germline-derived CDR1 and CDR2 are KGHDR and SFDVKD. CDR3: CATSDPRGEGDTQYF. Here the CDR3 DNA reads TGTGCCACCAGTGACCCCAGGGGTGAGGGAGATACGCAGTATTTT.

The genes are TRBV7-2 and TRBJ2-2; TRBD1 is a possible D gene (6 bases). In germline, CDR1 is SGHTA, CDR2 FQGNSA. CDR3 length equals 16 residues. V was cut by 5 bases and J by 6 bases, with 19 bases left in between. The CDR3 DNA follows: TGTGCCAGCAGCCTAGAACCCTGGACAGAAGCCGGGGAGCTGTTTTTT. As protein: CASSLEPWTEAGELFF.

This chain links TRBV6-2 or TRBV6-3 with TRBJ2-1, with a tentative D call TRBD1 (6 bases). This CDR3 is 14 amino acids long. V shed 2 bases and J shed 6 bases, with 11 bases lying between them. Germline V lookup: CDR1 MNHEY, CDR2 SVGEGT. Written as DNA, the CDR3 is TGTGCCAGCAGTTACCAAATACAGGGCAATGAGCAGTTCTTC. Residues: CASSYQIQGNEQFF.

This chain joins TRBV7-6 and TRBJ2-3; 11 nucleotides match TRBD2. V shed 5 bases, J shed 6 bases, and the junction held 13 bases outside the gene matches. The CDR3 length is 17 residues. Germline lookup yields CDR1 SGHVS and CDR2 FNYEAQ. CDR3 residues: CASSTTFSGGAGDTQYF. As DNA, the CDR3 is TGTGCCAGCAGCACAACTTTTAGCGGGGGGGCCGGGGATACGCAGTATTTT. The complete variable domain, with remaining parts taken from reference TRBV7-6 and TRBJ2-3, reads GAGVSQSPRYKVTKRGQDVALRCDPISGHVSLYWYRQALGQGPEFLTYFNYEAQQDKSGLPNDRFSAERPEGSISTLTIQRTEQRDSAMYRCASSTTFSGGAGDTQYFGPGTRLTVL.

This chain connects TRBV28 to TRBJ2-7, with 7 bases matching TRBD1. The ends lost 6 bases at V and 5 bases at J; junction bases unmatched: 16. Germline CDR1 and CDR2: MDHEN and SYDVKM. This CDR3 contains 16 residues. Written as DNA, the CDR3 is TGTGCCAGCAGCCCCTTAGCCCCGGACAGGACCCACGAGCAGTACGTC. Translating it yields CASSPLAPDRTHEQYV.

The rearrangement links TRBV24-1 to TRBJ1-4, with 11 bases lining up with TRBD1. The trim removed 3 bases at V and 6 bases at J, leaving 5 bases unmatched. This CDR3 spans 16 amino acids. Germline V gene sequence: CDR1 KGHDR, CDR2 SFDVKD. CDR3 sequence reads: CATSDDSGQGDEKLFF. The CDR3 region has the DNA TGTGCCACCAGTGATGATTCGGGACAGGGGGATGAAAAACTGTTTTTT.

CDR3 sequence (DNA): TGTGCCAGCAGCTTGGCCTTCGACTATCAGCCCCAGCATTTT. It yields the protein CASSLAFDYQPQHF. The gene calls are TRBV5-8 and TRBJ1-5, with D unresolved. Trimming left V 0 bases short and J 5 bases short, with 9 bases between. The CDR3 runs to 14 residues. CDR1 SGHTS and CDR2 YDEGEE come from the germline V gene. Looking up the rest from reference TRBV5-8 and TRBJ1-5 gives the full variable domain: EAGVTQSPTHLIKTRGQQATLRCSPISGHTSVYWYQQALGLGLQFLLWYDEGEERNRGNFPPRFSGRQFPNYSSELNVNALELEDSALYLCASSLAFDYQPQHFGDGTRLSIL.

CDR3 sequence (DNA): TGTGCCAGCAGCTTGATTAAGGGACCATCCTACGAGCAGTACTTC. It codes for CASSLIKGPSYEQYF. The J gene is TRBJ2-7, the V gene TRBV5-6, with D tentatively TRBD1 or TRBD2 (5 bases each). The CDR3 extends over 15 amino acids. Germline-derived CDR1 and CDR2 are SGHDT and YYEEEE. V lost 1 base and J lost 1, with 12 bases in between.

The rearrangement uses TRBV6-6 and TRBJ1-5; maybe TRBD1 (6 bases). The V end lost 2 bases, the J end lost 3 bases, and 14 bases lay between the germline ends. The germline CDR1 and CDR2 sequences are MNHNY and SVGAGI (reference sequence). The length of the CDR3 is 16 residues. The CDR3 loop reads CASSYGQRGANQPQHF. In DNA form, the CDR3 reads TGTGCCAGCAGTTACGGCCAACGGGGGGCCAATCAGCCCCAGCATTTT.

Written as DNA, the CDR3 is TGTGCCAGCAGCCCGGGACTAGCGGGGGGGCCCTGGGAGACCCAGTACTTC. This codes for CASSPGLAGGPWETQYF. V usage is TRBV7-8 and J usage is TRBJ2-5, with 16 bases identical to TRBD2. The germline gives CDR1 SGHVS, CDR2 FQNEAQ. The length of the CDR3 is 17 residues. J was trimmed by 5 bases and V by 5 bases; bases with no gene match: 8. Looking up the rest from reference TRBV7-8 and TRBJ2-5 gives the full variable domain: GAGVSQSPRYKVAKRGQDVALRCDPISGHVSLFWYQQALGQGPEFLTYFQNEAQLDKSGLPSDRFFAERPEGSVSTLKIQRTQQEDSAVYLCASSPGLAGGPWETQYFGPGTRLLVL.

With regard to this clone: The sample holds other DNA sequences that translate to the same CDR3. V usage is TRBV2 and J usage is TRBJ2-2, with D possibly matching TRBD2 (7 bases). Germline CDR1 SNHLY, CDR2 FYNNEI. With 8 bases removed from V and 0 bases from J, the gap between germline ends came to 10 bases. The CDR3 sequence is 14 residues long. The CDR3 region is CASGGAANTGELFF. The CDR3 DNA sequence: TGTGCCAGCGGGGGGGCAGCGAACACCGGGGAGCTGTTTTTT.

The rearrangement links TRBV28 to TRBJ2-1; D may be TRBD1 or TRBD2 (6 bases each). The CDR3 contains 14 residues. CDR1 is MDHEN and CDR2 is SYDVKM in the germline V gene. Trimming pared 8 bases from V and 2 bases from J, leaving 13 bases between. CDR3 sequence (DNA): TGTGCCAGCTTTGGAGGGGGGCCCTACAATGAGCAGTTCTTC. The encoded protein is CASFGGGPYNEQFF.

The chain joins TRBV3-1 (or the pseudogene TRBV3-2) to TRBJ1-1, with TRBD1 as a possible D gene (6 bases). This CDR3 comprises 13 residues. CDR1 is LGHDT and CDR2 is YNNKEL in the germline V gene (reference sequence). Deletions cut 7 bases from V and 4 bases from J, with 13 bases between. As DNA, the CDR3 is TGTGCCAGCAAAGGGGGGCTTGTCACTGAAGCTTTCTTT. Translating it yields CASKGGLVTEAFF.

CDR3 bases: TGTGCCATCAGCAGCCCAGTTATGAACACTGAAGCTTTCTTT. It translates to CAISSPVMNTEAFF. The chain couples TRBV10-3 to TRBJ1-1; unclear D gene. This CDR3 region has 14 residues. CDR1 and CDR2 from the germline V gene are ENHRY and SYGVKD. Trimming shortened V by 6 bases and J by 0 bases, and 11 bases separated the two germline ends.

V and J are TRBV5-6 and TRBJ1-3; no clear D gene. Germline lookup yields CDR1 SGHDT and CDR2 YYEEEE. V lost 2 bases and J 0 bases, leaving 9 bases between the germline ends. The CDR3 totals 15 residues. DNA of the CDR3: TGTGCCAGCAGCTTTCGGTTTGCCTCTGGAAACACCATATATTTT. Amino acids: CASSFRFASGNTIYF.

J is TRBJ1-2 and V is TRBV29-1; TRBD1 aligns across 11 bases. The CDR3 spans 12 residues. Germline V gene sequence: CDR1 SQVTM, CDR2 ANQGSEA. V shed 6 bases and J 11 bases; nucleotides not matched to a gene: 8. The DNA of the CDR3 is TGCAGCGTCTTCCGGACAGGGGGCTTATACACCTTC. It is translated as CSVFRTGGLYTF.

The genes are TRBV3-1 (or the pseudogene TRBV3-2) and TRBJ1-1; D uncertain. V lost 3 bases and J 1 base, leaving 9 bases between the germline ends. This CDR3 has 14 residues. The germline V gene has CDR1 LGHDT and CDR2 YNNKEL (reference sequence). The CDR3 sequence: CASSHRGRNTEAFF. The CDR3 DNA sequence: TGTGCCAGCAGCCACCGAGGCCGGAACACTGAAGCTTTCTTT.